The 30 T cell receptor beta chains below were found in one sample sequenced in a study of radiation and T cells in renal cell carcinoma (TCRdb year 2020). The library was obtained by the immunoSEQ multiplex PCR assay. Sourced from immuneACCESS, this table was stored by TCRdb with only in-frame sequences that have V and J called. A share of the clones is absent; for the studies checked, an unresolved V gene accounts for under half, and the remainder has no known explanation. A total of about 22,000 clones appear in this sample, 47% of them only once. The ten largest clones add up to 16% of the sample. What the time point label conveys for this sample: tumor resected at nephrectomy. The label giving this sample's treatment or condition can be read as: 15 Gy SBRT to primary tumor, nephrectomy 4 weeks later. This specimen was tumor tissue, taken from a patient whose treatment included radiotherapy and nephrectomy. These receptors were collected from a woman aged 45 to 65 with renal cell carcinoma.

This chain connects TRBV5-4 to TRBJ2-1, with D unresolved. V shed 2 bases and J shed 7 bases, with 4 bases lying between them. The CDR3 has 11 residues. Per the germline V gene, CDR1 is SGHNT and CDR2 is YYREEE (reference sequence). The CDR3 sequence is CASSLTNEQFF. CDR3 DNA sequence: TGTGCCAGCAGCTTAACTAATGAGCAGTTCTTC.

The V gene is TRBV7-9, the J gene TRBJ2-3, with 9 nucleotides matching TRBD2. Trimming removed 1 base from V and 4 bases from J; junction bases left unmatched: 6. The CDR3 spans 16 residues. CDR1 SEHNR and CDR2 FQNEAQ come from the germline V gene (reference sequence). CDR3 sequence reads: CASSLEAGGHSDTQYF. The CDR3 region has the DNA TGTGCCAGCAGCTTAGAGGCGGGGGGGCATTCAGATACGCAGTATTTT.

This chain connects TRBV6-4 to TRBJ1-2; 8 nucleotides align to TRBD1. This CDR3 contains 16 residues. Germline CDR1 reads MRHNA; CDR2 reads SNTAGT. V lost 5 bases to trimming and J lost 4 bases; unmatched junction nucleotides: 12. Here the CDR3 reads CASSNPGTGRIYGYTF. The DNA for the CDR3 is TGTGCCAGCAGTAACCCCGGGACAGGAAGGATCTATGGCTACACCTTC.

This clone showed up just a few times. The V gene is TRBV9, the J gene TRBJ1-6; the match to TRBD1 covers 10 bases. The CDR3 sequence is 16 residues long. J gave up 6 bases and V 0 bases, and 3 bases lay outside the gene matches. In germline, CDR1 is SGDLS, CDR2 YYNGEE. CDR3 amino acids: CASSVDWTGGNSPLHF. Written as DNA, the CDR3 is TGTGCCAGCAGCGTAGATTGGACAGGGGGTAATTCACCCCTCCACTTT.

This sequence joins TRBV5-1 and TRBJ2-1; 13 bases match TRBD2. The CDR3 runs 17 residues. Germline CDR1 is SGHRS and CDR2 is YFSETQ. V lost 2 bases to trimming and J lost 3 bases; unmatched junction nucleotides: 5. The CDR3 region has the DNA TGCGCCAGCAGCTTCGGACTAGCGGGGGATGACTACAATGAGCAGTTCTTC. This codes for CASSFGLAGDDYNEQFF.

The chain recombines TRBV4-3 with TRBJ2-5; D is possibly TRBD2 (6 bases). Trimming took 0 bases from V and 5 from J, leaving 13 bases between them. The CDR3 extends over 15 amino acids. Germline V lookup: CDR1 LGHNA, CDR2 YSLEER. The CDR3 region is CASSQEGGVEETQYF. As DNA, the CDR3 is TGCGCCAGCAGCCAAGAGGGGGGTGTCGAGGAGACCCAGTACTTC.

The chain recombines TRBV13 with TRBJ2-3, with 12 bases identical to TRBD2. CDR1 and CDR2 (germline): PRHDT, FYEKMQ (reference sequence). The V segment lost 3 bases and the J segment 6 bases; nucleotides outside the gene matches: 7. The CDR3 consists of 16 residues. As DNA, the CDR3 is TGTGCCAGCAGCTTCCCTAGCGGGGGGGCCCCGGATACGCAGTATTTT. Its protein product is CASSFPSGGAPDTQYF.

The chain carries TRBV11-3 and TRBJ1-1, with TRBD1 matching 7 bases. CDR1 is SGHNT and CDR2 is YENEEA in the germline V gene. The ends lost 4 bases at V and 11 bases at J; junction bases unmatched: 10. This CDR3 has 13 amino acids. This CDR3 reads CASSSSGGNSAFF. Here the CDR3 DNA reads TGTGCCAGCAGCTCCTCAGGGGGAAATTCGGCTTTCTTT.

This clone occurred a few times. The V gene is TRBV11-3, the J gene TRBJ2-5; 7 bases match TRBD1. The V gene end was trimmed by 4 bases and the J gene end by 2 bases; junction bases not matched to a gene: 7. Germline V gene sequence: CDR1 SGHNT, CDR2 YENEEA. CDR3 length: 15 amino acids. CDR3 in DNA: TGTGCCAGCAGCTCCGGAGCCAGGGGGCAAGAGACCCAGTACTTC. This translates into CASSSGARGQETQYF.

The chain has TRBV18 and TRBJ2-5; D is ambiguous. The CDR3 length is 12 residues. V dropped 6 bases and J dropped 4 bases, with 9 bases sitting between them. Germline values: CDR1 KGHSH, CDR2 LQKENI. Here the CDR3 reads CASSVRSETQYF. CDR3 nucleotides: TGTGCCAGCTCTGTCCGCTCAGAGACCCAGTACTTC. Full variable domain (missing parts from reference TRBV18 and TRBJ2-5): NAGVMQNPRHLVRRRGQEARLRCSPMKGHSHVYWYRQLPEEGLKFMVYLQKENIIDESGMPKERFSAEFPKEGPSILRIQQVVRGDSAAYFCASSVRSETQYFGPGTRLLVL.

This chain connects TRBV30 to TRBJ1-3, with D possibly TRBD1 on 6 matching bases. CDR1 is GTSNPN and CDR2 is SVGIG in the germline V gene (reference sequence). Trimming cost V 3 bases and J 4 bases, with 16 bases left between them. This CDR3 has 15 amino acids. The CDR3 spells CAWSPQGTGGNTIYF. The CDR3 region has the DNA TGTGCCTGGAGCCCACAGGGAACGGGCGGAAACACCATATATTTT.

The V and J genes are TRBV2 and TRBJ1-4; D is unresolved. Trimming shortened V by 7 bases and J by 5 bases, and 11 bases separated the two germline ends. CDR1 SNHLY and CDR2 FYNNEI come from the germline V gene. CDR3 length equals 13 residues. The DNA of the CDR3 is TGTGCCAGCATCCCGTCCAGGAATGAAAAACTGTTTTTT. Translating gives CASIPSRNEKLFF.

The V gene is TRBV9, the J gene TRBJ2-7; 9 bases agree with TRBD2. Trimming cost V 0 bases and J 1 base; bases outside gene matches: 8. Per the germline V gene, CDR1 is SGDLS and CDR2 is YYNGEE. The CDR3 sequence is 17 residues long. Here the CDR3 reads CASSVGPPGLASYEQYF. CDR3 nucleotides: TGTGCCAGCAGCGTAGGTCCCCCGGGACTAGCTTCCTACGAGCAGTACTTC. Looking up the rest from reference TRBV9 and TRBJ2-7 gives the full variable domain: DSGVTQTPKHLITATGQRVTLRCSPRSGDLSVYWYQQSLDQGLQFLIQYYNGEERAKGNILERFSAQQFPDLHSELNLSSLELGDSALYFCASSVGPPGLASYEQYFGPGTRLTVT.

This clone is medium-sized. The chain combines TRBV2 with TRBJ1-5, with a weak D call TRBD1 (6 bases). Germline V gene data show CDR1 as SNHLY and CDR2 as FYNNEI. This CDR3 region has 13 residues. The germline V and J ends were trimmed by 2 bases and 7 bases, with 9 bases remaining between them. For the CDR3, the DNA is TGTGCCAGCAGTGAATGGCAGGGGCAGCCCCAGCATTTT. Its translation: CASSEWQGQPQHF.

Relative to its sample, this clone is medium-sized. The CDR3: CASSQDLAGGPFPQETQYF. The DNA for the CDR3 is TGCGCCAGCAGCCAAGACCTAGCGGGGGGGCCGTTCCCCCAAGAGACCCAGTACTTC. This chain connects TRBV4-3 to TRBJ2-5; 12 positions agree with TRBD2. V lost 0 bases, J lost 1 base, and 9 bases stayed unmatched. This CDR3 has 19 residues. The V gene's germline CDR1 is LGHNA and CDR2 YSLEER.

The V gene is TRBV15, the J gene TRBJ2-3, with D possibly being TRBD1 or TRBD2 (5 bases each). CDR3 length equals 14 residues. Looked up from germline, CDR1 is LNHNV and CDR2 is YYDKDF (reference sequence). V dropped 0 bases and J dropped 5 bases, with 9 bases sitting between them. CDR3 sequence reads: CATSRDLGVDTQYF. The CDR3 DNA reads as TGTGCCACCAGCAGAGATCTGGGGGTAGATACGCAGTATTTT.

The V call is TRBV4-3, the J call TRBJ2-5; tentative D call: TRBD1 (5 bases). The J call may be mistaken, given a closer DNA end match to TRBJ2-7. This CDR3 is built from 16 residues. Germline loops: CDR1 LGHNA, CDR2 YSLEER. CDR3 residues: CASSQDVVGVGYEQYF. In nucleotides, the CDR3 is TGCGCCAGCAGCCAAGATGTGGTAGGGGTTGGCTACGAGCAGTACTTC.

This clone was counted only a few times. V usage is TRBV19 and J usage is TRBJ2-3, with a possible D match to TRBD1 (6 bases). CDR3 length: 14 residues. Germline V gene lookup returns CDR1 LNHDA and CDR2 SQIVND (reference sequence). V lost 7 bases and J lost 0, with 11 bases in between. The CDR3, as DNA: TGTGCCAGTACTGAGGGGGTGAGCACAGATACGCAGTATTTT. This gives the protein CASTEGVSTDTQYF.

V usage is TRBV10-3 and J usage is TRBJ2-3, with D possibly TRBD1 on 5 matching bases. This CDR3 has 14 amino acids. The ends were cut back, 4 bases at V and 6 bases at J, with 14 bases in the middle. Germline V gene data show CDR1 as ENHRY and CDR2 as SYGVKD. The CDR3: CAISAAGLGDTQYF. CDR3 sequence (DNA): TGTGCCATCAGTGCGGCAGGGCTAGGGGATACGCAGTATTTT.

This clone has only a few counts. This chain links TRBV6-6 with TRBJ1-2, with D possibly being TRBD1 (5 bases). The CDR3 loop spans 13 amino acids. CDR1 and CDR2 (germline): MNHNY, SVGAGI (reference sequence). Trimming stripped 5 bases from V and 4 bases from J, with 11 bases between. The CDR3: CASSADSIYGYTF. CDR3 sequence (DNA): TGTGCCAGCAGTGCCGACAGTATCTATGGCTACACCTTC.

As DNA, the CDR3 is TGCGCCAGCAGCTTGGTTGCAGGGGGCACCGATGAGCAGTTCTTC. Protein: CASSLVAGGTDEQFF. The chain couples TRBV5-1 to TRBJ2-1; 8 bases agree with TRBD1. The CDR3 spans 15 residues. Germline V CDR1 and CDR2: SGHRS, YFSETQ. J was trimmed by 8 bases and V by 0 bases; bases with no gene match: 7.

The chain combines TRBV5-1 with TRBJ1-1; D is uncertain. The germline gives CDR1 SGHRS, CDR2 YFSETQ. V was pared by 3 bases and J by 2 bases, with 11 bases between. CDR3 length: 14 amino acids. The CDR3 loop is CASSSNAANTEAFF. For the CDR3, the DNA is TGCGCCAGCAGCTCTAACGCAGCAAACACTGAAGCTTTCTTT.

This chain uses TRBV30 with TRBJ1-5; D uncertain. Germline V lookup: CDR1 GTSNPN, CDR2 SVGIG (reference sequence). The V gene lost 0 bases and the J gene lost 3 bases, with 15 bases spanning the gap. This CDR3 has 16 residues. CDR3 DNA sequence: TGTGCCTGGAGTGTTTCCCGGACCAAGATCAATCAGCCCCAGCATTTT. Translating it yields CAWSVSRTKINQPQHF.

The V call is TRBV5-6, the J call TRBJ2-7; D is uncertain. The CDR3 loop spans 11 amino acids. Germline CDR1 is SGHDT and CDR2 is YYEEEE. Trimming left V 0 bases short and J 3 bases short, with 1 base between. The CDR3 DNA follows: TGTGCCAGCAGCTTGGACTACGAGCAGTACTTC. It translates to CASSLDYEQYF.

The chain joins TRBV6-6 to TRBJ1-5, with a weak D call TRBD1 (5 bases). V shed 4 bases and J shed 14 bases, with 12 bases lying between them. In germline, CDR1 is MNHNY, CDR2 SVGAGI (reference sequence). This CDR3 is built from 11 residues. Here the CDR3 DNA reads TGTGCCAGCAGTTCCCCGACGGGGGAGCATTTT. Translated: CASSSPTGEHF.

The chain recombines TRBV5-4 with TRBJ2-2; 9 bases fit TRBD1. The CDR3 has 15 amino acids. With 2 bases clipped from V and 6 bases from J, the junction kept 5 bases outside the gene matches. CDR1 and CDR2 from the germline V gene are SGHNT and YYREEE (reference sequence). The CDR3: CASSLLQGAAGELFF. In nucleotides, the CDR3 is TGTGCCAGCAGCTTATTACAGGGGGCGGCCGGGGAGCTGTTTTTT.

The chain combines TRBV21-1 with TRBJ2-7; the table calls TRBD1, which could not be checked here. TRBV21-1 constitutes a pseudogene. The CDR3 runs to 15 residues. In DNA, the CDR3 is TGTGCCAGCAGCAAAAAAGGCAGGGCGACCTACGAGCAGTACTTC. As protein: CASSKKGRATYEQYF.

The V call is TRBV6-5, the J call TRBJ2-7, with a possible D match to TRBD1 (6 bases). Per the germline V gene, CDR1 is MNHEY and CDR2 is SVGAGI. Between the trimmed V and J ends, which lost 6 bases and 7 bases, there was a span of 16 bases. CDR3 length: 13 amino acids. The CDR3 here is CASRVRTAREQYF. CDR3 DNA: TGTGCCAGCAGGGTGAGGACAGCTCGGGAGCAGTACTTC.

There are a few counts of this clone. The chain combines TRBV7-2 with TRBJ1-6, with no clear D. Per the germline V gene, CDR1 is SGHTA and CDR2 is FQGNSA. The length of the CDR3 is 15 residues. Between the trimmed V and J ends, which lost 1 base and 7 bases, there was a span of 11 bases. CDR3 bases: TGTGCCAGCAGCTTAGATGCACCTCGGAATTCACCCCTCCACTTT. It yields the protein CASSLDAPRNSPLHF.

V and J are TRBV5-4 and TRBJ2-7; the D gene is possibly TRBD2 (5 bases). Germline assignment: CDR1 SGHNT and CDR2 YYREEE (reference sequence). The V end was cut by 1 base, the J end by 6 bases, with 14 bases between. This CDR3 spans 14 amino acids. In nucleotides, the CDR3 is TGTGCCAGCAGCTTGACCGGGATTTCGGGCGAGCAGTACTTC. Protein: CASSLTGISGEQYF.